This T cell receptor (beta chain) came from a study of patients and donors after allogeneic stem cell transplantation (dated by TCRdb to about 2020). The method was RT-PCR. Sequencing used a NextSeq 550. TCRdb reanalyzed the raw reads on its own, using fastp at Q25 for trimming and MiXCR for clone calling, and kept in-frame beta chains. Records with the same CDR3 protein are collapsed into one entry carrying the most frequent genes and DNA. Across this sample there are 70,000 to 75,000 distinct CDR3 sequences, with approximately 26% seen only once. The top ten constitute less than 30% of the sample. In this sample, this clonotype turned up a few times. No antigen is known for it. Base quality data are lacking; no much larger clone is found one base away. The CDR3 starts with the cysteine, ends with the phenylalanine, and has 15 residues. Left in the record is the CDR3 DNA by itself, 45 bases read in frame from the first base. CDR1 is given as DFQATT and CDR2 as SNEGSKA, both from the germline V gene (reference sequence). A distance of 9 bases separates the germline ends of V and J, which lose 0 bases and 0 bases respectively.

Sequencing used blood, either unsorted or a sorted T cell fraction (not recorded which). This chain joins TRBV20-1 to TRBJ1-5, with the D segment identity uncertain. This clonotype was sampled from a human donor who was either an allogeneic HSCT recipient or a stem cell or donor lymphocyte infusion donor (not recorded which). It is not recorded whose cells these are; they may come from a transplant donor. The DNA sequence is TGCAGTGCTAGAGAGATGGCTTATAGCAATCAGCCCCAGCATTTT. It encodes CSAREMAYSNQPQHF.